One sample yielded the 5 T cell receptor beta chains listed below, sequenced in a study of blood T cell repertoires in COVID-19 (dated by TCRdb to 2020 to 2022). Library generation was performed with the immunoSEQ multiplex PCR assay. TCRdb re-hosts the immuneACCESS table, in-frame sequences only. Its copies lack some clones; in the studies checked, an unresolved V gene accounts for under half of them, and the cause for the rest is not known. The sample includes 35,000 to 50,000 clones, with more than 75% observed a single time. The ten largest clones represent about 5.3% of the sample. The sequencing input was peripheral blood. The receptors were sampled from a human donor in a cohort sampled during active COVID-19.

The rearrangement links TRBV4-2 to TRBJ2-1; 8 bases map to TRBD2. Trimming took 2 bases from V and 12 from J; bases not matched to a gene: 15. Germline V gives CDR1 LGHNA, CDR2 YNFKEQ. The CDR3 spans 16 residues. CDR3 nucleotides: TGTGCCAGCAGCCAAATCGAACTAGCGGTTGGGCGGGGGCAGTTCTTC. Its translation: CASSQIELAVGRGQFF.

The count of this clone is one. The chain carries TRBV7-9 and TRBJ2-2; 15 bases line up with TRBD2. CDR3 length equals 19 residues. V lost 6 bases to trimming and J lost 0 bases; unmatched junction nucleotides: 8. Germline V gene sequence: CDR1 SEHNR, CDR2 FQNEAQ (reference sequence). CDR3 protein: CASSGLAGGPSPNTGELFF. The CDR3 region has the DNA TGTGCCAGCAGTGGACTAGCGGGAGGGCCGAGCCCGAACACCGGGGAGCTGTTTTTT. Using reference TRBV7-9 and TRBJ2-2 for the parts outside the CDR3, the full variable domain is DTGVSQNPRHKITKRGQNVTFRCDPISEHNRLYWYRQTLGQGPEFLTYFQNEAQLEKSRLLSDRFSAERPKGSFSTLEIQRTEQGDSAMYLCASSGLAGGPSPNTGELFFGEGSRLTVL.

This chain connects TRBV18 to TRBJ2-1; 7 bases match TRBD1. Germline assignment: CDR1 KGHSH and CDR2 LQKENI. V lost 3 bases and J lost 8; bases outside the gene matches: 10. The CDR3 is made up of 15 amino acids. This chain's CDR3 is CASSPMTGMTHEQFF. The CDR3 DNA sequence: TGTGCCAGCTCACCGATGACAGGGATGACGCATGAGCAGTTCTTC. The full variable domain, with the rest looked up from reference TRBV18 and TRBJ2-1, is NAGVMQNPRHLVRRRGQEARLRCSPMKGHSHVYWYRQLPEEGLKFMVYLQKENIIDESGMPKERFSAEFPKEGPSILRIQQVVRGDSAAYFCASSPMTGMTHEQFFGPGTRLTVL.

The V gene is TRBV6-5, the J gene TRBJ1-2, with no clear D. The CDR3 totals 15 residues. V dropped 0 bases and J dropped 3 bases, with 11 bases sitting between them. CDR1 is MNHEY, CDR2 SVGAGI, per germline. The DNA for the CDR3 is TGTGCCAGCAGTTACTCGGTCAGAACCGACTATGGCTACACCTTC. This gives the protein CASSYSVRTDYGYTF.

The chain is built from TRBV15 and TRBJ1-5; D gene uncertain. Trimming cost V 5 bases and J 4 bases, with 9 bases left between them. Per the germline V gene, CDR1 is LNHNV and CDR2 is YYDKDF (reference sequence). The CDR3 has 13 residues. The CDR3 nucleotides are TGTGCCACCAGCGTTCAGTGGAATCAGCCCCAGCATTTT. It yields the protein CATSVQWNQPQHF.